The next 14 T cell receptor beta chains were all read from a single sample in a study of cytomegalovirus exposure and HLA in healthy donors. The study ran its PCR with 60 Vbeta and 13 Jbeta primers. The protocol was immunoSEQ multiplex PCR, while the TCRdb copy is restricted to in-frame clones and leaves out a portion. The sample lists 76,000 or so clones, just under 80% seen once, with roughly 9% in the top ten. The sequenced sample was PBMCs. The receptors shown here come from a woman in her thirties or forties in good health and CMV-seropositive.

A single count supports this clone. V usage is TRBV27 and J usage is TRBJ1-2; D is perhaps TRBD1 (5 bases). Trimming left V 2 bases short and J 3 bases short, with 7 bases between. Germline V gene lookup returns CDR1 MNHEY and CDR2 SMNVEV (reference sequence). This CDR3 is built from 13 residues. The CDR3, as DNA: TGTGCCAGCAGTTTACAGGGCCACTATGGCTACACCTTC. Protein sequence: CASSLQGHYGYTF.

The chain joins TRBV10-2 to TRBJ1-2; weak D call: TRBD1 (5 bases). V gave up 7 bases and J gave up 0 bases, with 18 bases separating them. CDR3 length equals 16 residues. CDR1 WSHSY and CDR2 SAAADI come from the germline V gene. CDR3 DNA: TGCGCCAGCACGGTTCAGGGAACTAACGCTAACTATGGCTACACCTTC. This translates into CASTVQGTNANYGYTF.

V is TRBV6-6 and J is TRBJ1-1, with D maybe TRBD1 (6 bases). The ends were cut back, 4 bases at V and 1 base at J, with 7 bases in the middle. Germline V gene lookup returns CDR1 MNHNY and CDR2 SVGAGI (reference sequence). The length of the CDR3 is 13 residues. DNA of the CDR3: TGTGCCAGCAGTTGGACAGAGAACACTGAAGCTTTCTTT. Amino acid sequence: CASSWTENTEAFF.

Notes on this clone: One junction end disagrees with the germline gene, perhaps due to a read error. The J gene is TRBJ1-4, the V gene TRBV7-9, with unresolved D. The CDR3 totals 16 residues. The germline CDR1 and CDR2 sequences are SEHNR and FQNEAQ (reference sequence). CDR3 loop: CSSSLLSGTTNEKLFF. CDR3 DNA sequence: TGTTCCAGCAGCTTATTGTCCGGGACAACTAATGAAAAACTGTTTTTT.

CDR3 protein: CATLGQGKIDTQYF. As DNA, the CDR3 is TGTGCCACCTTGGGACAGGGAAAGATAGATACGCAGTATTTT. V is TRBV15 and J is TRBJ2-3, with TRBD1 matching 9 bases. Losses at the gene ends were 8 bases for V and 5 bases for J; bases not matched to a gene: 8. The CDR3 has 14 residues. The germline V gene encodes CDR1 LNHNV and CDR2 YYDKDF (reference sequence).

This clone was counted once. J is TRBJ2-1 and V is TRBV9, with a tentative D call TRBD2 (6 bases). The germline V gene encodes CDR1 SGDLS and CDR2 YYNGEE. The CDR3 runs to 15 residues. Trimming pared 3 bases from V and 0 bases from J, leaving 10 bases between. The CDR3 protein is CASSAGVSSYNEQFF. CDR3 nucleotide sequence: TGTGCCAGCAGCGCGGGGGTTAGCTCCTACAATGAGCAGTTCTTC.

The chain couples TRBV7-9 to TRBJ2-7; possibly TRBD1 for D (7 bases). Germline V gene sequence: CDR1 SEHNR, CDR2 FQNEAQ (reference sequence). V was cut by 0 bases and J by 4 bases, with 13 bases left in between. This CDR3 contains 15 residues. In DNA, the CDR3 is TGTGCCAGCAGCTTAGCGGGGGGACAGAGATACGAGCAGTACTTC. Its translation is CASSLAGGQRYEQYF.

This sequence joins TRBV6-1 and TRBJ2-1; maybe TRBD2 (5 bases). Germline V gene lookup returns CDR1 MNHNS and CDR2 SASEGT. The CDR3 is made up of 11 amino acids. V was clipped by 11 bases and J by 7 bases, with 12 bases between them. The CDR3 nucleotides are TGTGCCTCAGGTGGCGGGAATGAGCAGTTCTTC. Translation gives CASGGGNEQFF.

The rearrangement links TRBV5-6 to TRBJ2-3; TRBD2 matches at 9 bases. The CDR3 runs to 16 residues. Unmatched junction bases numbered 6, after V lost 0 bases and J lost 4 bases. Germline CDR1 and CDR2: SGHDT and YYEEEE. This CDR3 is CASSLEGLAFADTQYF. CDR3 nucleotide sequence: TGTGCCAGCAGCTTGGAGGGACTAGCATTCGCAGATACGCAGTATTTT.

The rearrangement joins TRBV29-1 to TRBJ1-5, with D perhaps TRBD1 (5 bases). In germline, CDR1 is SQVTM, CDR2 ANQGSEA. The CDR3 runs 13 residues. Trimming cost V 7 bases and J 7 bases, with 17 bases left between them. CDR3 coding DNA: TGCAGCGCTAATTTAGGAGGGGACCAGCCCCAGCATTTT. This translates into CSANLGGDQPQHF.

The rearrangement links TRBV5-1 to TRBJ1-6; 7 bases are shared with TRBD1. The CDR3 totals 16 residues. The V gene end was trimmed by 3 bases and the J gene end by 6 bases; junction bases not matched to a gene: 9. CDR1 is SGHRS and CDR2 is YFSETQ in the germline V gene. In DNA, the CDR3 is TGCGCCAGCAGCTGGAGACAGGGTAACGGTAATTCACCCCTCCACTTT. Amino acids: CASSWRQGNGNSPLHF.

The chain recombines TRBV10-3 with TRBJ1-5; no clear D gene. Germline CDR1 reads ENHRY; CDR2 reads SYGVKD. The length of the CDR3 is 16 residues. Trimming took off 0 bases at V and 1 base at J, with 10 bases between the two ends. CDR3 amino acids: CAISESFHGSNQPQHF. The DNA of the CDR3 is TGTGCCATCAGTGAGTCGTTCCACGGGAGCAATCAGCCCCAGCATTTT.

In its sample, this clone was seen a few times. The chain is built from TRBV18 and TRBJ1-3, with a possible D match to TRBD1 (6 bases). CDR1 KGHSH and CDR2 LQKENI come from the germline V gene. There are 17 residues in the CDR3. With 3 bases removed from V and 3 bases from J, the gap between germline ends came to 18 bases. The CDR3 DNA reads TGTGCCAGCTCACCCCGACCGGCCAGGGGTGTTGGAAACACCATATATTTT. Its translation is CASSPRPARGVGNTIYF.

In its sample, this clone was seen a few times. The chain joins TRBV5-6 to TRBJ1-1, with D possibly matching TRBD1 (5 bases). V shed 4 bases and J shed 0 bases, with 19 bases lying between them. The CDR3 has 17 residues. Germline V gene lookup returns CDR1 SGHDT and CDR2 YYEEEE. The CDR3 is CASSPGWRKFMNTEAFF. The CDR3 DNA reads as TGTGCCAGCAGCCCAGGGTGGAGAAAGTTCATGAACACTGAAGCTTTCTTT.